Listed below are T cell receptor beta chains from one sample, sequenced in a study of response to subunit inactivated influenza vaccine. From the RT-PCR reads, TCRdb called clonotypes with MiXCR, one entry per CDR3 protein. The sample includes 290,000 or so distinct CDR3 sequences, around 22% of them seen just once. The sample consisted of PBMCs from blood, taken 21 months after vaccination. Receptors originate from a man between 50 and 75 years old who received an inactivated influenza vaccine. The CDR3 runs from the conserved cysteine through the conserved F or W. A D gene is named only where the DNA matches it firmly. Only some rows state a clone size, as once, few, many or a class for expanded clones.

clone_size | j_call | v_call | d_call | cdr3_nt | cdr3_aa
many | TRBJ1-1 | TRBV9 | - | TGTGCCAGCAGCGTAGGGGAAGTTATTCCTGAAGCTTTCTTT | CASSVGEVIPEAFF
few | TRBJ2-7 | TRBV11-1 | TRBD1 | TGTGCCAGCAGCTGGGGGACAGCTTCCTACGAGCAGTACTTC | CASSWGTASYEQYF
- | TRBJ1-5 | TRBV6-1 | - | TGTGCCAGCAGCCCATTAGGGACGGCCAGCAATCAGCCCCAGCATTTT | CASSPLGTASNQPQHF
few | TRBJ1-5 | TRBV6-1 | - | TGTGCCAGCAGGGGGTTGGGAGGGTATAATCAGCCCCAGCATTTT | CASRGLGGYNQPQHF
few | TRBJ2-2 | TRBV7-9 | - | TGTGCCAGCAGCCCCCATACGGGGCGGGAAGAGCTGTTTTTT | CASSPHTGREELFF
few | TRBJ2-7 | TRBV27 | TRBD1 | TGTGCCAGCAGTTTATCGATGACCGGGACAGGATACGAGCAGTACTTC | CASSLSMTGTGYEQYF
few | TRBJ2-2 | TRBV12-3/TRBV12-4 | - | TGTGCCAGCAGTCCTCACACCGGGGAGCTGTTTTTT | CASSPHTGELFF
few | TRBJ1-1 | TRBV3-1 | - | TGTGCCAGCAGCCAAGATGCGTCCCGTTCAAGGCAGGGAGCTTTCTTT | CASSQDASRSRQGAFF
- | TRBJ2-1 | TRBV12-3/TRBV12-4 | TRBD2 | TGTGCCAGCAGTTTCGGTGCGGGGGATGAGCAGTTCTTC | CASSFGAGDEQFF
- | TRBJ1-6 | TRBV6-1 | TRBD1 | TGTGCCAGCGGACCTACCGGGACAGGGAGTTCACCCCTCCACTTT | CASGPTGTGSSPLHF
many | TRBJ1-3 | TRBV20-1 | - | TGCAGTGCTAGAGTTGCTGGAAACACCATATATTTT | CSARVAGNTIYF
many | TRBJ1-2 | TRBV6-5 | - | TGTGCCAGCAGTTACTCGGGAGGGGTCTATGGCTACACCTTC | CASSYSGGVYGYTF
many | TRBJ2-3 | TRBV15 | - | TGTGCCACCAGCAGAGTCCCGGTCACAGATACGCAGTATTTT | CATSRVPVTDTQYF
- | TRBJ2-1 | TRBV5-6 | - | TGTGCCAGCAGCCGGTATCGCCAGGGAGGATACAATGAGCAGTTCTTC | CASSRYRQGGYNEQFF
- | TRBJ2-4 | TRBV4-2 | TRBD1 | TGTGCCAGCAGCCAAGGGACAGGGAATTACATTCAGTACTTC | CASSQGTGNYIQYF
few | TRBJ1-1 | TRBV7-9 | - | TGTGCCAGCAGCTTAACTTCGGACACTGAAGCTTTCTTT | CASSLTSDTEAFF
- | TRBJ1-2 | TRBV28 | - | TGTGCCAGCAAAATTCTGTCCGCCGATCGATATGGCTACACCTTC | CASKILSADRYGYTF
- | TRBJ2-5 | TRBV9 | TRBD1 | TGTGCCAGCAGCCCGACAGGGCTTCGGATCGAGACCCAGTACTTC | CASSPTGLRIETQYF
few | TRBJ1-5 | TRBV20-1 | - | TGCAGTGCTAGGGGTGACTTTGGGGGCAGTCAGCCCCAGCATTTT | CSARGDFGGSQPQHF
- | TRBJ1-1 | TRBV11-2 | - | TGTGCCAGCAGCTTAGTTCCAAGATTGAACACTGAAGCTTTCTTT | CASSLVPRLNTEAFF
- | TRBJ2-1 | TRBV7-8 | - | TGTGCCAGCAGCTTAGGACAGTCTCGTGAGCAGTTCTTC | CASSLGQSREQFF
few | TRBJ1-5 | TRBV10-3 | - | TGTGCCATCAGTGAACAGGAAGAGTATCAGCCCCAGCATTTT | CAISEQEEYQPQHF
- | TRBJ1-4 | TRBV4-3 | TRBD1 | TGCGCCAGCAGCCATTTCTCCGGGACAGGGAGGTATTTCGGTTTTGAAAAACTGTTTTTT | CASSHFSGTGRYFGFEKLFF
few | TRBJ1-2 | TRBV28 | - | TGTGCCAGCAGTGGGGGTGCAAATGGCTACACCTTC | CASSGGANGYTF
few | TRBJ2-2 | TRBV6-1 | - | TGTGCCAGCAGCGACCCCGGGGGACGGAACACCGGGGAGCTGTTTTTT | CASSDPGGRNTGELFF
- | TRBJ1-5 | TRBV28 | - | TGTGCCAGCAGCACAGGACGGATCGGTGGCAATCAGCCCCAGCATTTT | CASSTGRIGGNQPQHF
- | TRBJ2-5 | TRBV7-3 | - | TGTGCCAGCAGCCCTGGCCCGCGGACTAAATACCAAGAGACCCAGTACTTC | CASSPGPRTKYQETQYF
- | TRBJ1-1 | TRBV2 | TRBD1 | TGTGCCACTGGGACAGGGAGTCTCTTGAACACTGAAGCTTTCTTT | CATGTGSLLNTEAFF
- | TRBJ1-5 | TRBV20-1 | - | TGCAGTGCCCTTAGTGGAGGGCCCCAGCATTTT | CSALSGGPQHF
few | TRBJ1-2 | TRBV6-2/TRBV6-3 | - | TGTGCCAGCAGACGACCTTATGGCTATGGCTACACCTTC | CASRRPYGYGYTF
- | TRBJ2-7 | TRBV6-5 | TRBD1 | TGTGCCAGCAGTTACTCTTGGACAGGGTCCTACGAGCAGTACTTC | CASSYSWTGSYEQYF
- | TRBJ2-2 | TRBV12-3/TRBV12-4 | TRBD2 | TGTGCCAGCAGTTCGGCCCCACACCTAGCGGCGATCGGGGAGCTGTTTTTT | CASSSAPHLAAIGELFF
- | TRBJ2-7 | TRBV18 | - | TGTGCCAGCTCACCCTCATTCGAGCAGTACTTC | CASSPSFEQYF
few | TRBJ2-2 | TRBV11-2 | - | TGTGCCAGCAGCCCCTATTACCACACCGGGGAGCTGTTTTTT | CASSPYYHTGELFF
few | TRBJ2-5 | TRBV11-2 | - | TGTGCCAGCAGCTTAATAGCCCCTCAAGAGACCCAGTACTTC | CASSLIAPQETQYF
- | TRBJ2-1 | TRBV29-1 | TRBD2 | TGCAGCGTCCAGCGGGAGGGGCCTGCGGATGAGCAGTTCTTC | CSVQREGPADEQFF
many | TRBJ1-2 | TRBV7-2 | - | TGTGCCAGCAGCTTATTGGGGGGTTCCTATGGCTACACCTTC | CASSLLGGSYGYTF
- | TRBJ2-2 | TRBV20-1 | - | TGCAGTGCTAGAGATCTGAACCTTGGGGAGCTGTTTTTT | CSARDLNLGELFF
- | TRBJ2-1 | TRBV7-9 | - | TGTGCCAGCAGCACCGGACAACCCTTCTCCCTGGTCGATGAGCAGTTCTTC | CASSTGQPFSLVDEQFF
- | TRBJ2-1 | TRBV11-1 | - | TGTGCCAGCAGCTTAACCGGCCTACGCCGCGCGAGCTCCTACAATGAGCAGTTCTTC | CASSLTGLRRASSYNEQFF
few | TRBJ2-7 | TRBV12-3/TRBV12-4 | - | TGTGCCAGCAGTCCACCTCACTCATTGGCAGACAGGAGCTCCTACGAGCAGTACTTC | CASSPPHSLADRSSYEQYF
- | TRBJ1-5 | TRBV5-6 | - | TGTGCCAGCAGCCCAGGATGGAGCCAGCCCCAGCATTTT | CASSPGWSQPQHF
few | TRBJ1-2 | TRBV6-5 | - | TGTGCCAGCAGTTACTCCGCCCGGAGGACGGGCTACACCTTC | CASSYSARRTGYTF
many | TRBJ1-3 | TRBV4-3 | - | TGCGCCAGCAGCCAAGGAGCCCGGATGGCTTTTTCTGGAAACACCATATATTTT | CASSQGARMAFSGNTIYF
- | TRBJ1-2 | TRBV11-2 | - | TGTGCCAGCGGGGGGGACGTATTCTTCAACTATGGCTACACCTTC | CASGGDVFFNYGYTF
- | TRBJ1-2 | TRBV19 | TRBD1 | TGTGCCTCGTGGGACAGGGGGCGGGAGCTCTATGGCTACACCTTC | CASWDRGRELYGYTF
many | TRBJ1-6 | TRBV20-1 | - | TGCAGTGCATACAGGGAGCCCTTGTCACCCCTCCACTTT | CSAYREPLSPLHF
- | TRBJ2-7 | TRBV6-2/TRBV6-3 | - | TGTGCCAGCAGCGAAACCCAGACCTACGAGCAGTACTTC | CASSETQTYEQYF
- | TRBJ1-1 | TRBV6-2/TRBV6-3 | - | TGTGCCAGCAGTTACAAGGACTCGGGCACTGAAGCTTTCTTT | CASSYKDSGTEAFF
- | TRBJ2-1 | TRBV9 | TRBD2 | TGTGCCAGCGGAAAAGGACTAGCGGGGAACAATGAGCAGTTCTTC | CASGKGLAGNNEQFF
many | TRBJ1-5 | TRBV30 | TRBD1 | TGTGCCTGGACAGGGGGTGGCAATCAGCCCCAGCATTTT | CAWTGGGNQPQHF